The present T cell receptor (beta chain) was sequenced within a study of T-cell reconstitution after alpha-beta-depleted transplantation in children. General study findings and limits: Surviving recipient T cells and thymic progenitors produced the high day-60 TCRbeta diversity seen in some patients. The origin of alpha-beta T cells about two months after transplant was reportedly several hundred expanded graft clones. From newly produced T cells came most of the T-cell counts and diversity one year after transplant.

Unique molecular identifiers were incorporated when the TCRbeta library was constructed. TCRdb passed the PCR reads through MiXCR, listing each CDR3 protein once. The repertoire includes 450,000 to 550,000 distinct CDR3 sequences, more than 9.5% of them detected once, and approximately 15% sits in the top ten. Points on this clonotype: Its antigen is not known.

This CDR3 spans 16 amino acids. V was trimmed by 1 base and J by 0 bases, leaving 13 bases between them. Germline CDR1 is KGHSH and CDR2 is LQKENI. This TCR was sampled from a female patient aged 2-9 years who had a stem cell transplant for aplastic anemia, so the T cells may come from the graft donor. The sequencing here drew on PBMCs, mostly from graft donor cells, taken 180 days after TCRalphabeta/CD19-depleted stem cell transplant. The V call is TRBV18, the J call TRBJ2-7; D unclear. CDR3 region: CASSPLYPPSSYEQYV. The CDR3 bases are TGTGCCAGCTCACCACTGTATCCACCGAGCTCCTACGAGCAGTACGTC.